This T cell receptor (beta chain) was obtained from a study of blood T cell repertoires in COVID-19. Study summary: Researchers got acute and convalescent COVID-19 samples from the United States, Italy and Spain. Nucleic acid was either cDNA or gDNA, and it came from T cells, B-cell-depleted T cells, or PBMCs.

Source study methods: From reference gene primer amplification, estimates of nucleated cell counts were derived. The repertoire was sequenced with immunoSEQ multiplex PCR; TCRdb's copy has only in-frame clones and lacks some. V and J calls and clone size come straight from that table; D and trimming were deduced from the DNA. This table holds 110,000 or so clones, about 83% found once. CDR1 is MNHEY, CDR2 SVGAGI, per germline. J lost 8 bases, V lost 5 bases, and 6 bases had no gene match. The CDR3 spans 14 residues. This clone was picked up a small number of times. Sequencing was performed on peripheral blood. The clonotype was recovered from a man between 60 and 75 years old with acute or convalescent COVID-19. The rearrangement uses TRBV6-5 and TRBJ2-1; 10 bases map to TRBD1. For the CDR3, the DNA is TGTGCCAGCAGTCGGGACAGGGGTGCCCATGAGCAGTTCTTC. This sequence encodes CASSRDRGAHEQFF.